Sequencing of this T cell receptor (beta chain) was carried out in a study of spatial heterogeneity in lung cancer. Turning to the study itself: Each time, sequencing found more beta-chain sequences than alpha-chain sequences. Broader study findings: Ubiquitous expanded tumor TCRs appeared in blood more at resection than follow-up.

This clonotype was observed a handful of times. Its specificity is unknown. Trimming shortened V by 5 bases and J by 1 base, and 16 bases separated the two germline ends. The CDR3 runs 15 residues. CDR1 and CDR2 (germline): SGHRS, YFSETQ. Individually, TCR cDNA molecules were each labelled with a unique molecular identifier. TCRdb re-called the 5' RACE reads with MiXCR, one entry per CDR3 protein. Found here are 40,000 to 45,000 distinct CDR3 sequences, roughly 15% of them singletons; the top ten hold around three fifths. The time point: sample taken at primary tumor resection. Whole RNA from tumor, nontumor lung or frozen PBMC was sequenced unsorted. Samples were obtained from around 72 donors, all untreated early-stage non-small cell lung cancer patients.

Sequenced here: PBMCs, sampled at surgery. The TCR originated in a male donor with early-stage non-small cell lung cancer. The J gene is TRBJ2-7, the V gene TRBV5-1; D call uncertain. The CDR3 region is CASRPDIVASYEQYF. The CDR3 DNA follows: TGCGCCAGCAGGCCGGATATAGTGGCGTCCTACGAGCAGTACTTC. The full variable domain, with the rest looked up from reference TRBV5-1 and TRBJ2-7, is KAGVTQTPRYLIKTRGQQVTLSCSPISGHRSVSWYQQTPGQGLQFLFEYFSETQRNKGNFPGRFSGRQFSNSRSEMNVSTLELGDSALYLCASRPDIVASYEQYFGPGTRLTVT.